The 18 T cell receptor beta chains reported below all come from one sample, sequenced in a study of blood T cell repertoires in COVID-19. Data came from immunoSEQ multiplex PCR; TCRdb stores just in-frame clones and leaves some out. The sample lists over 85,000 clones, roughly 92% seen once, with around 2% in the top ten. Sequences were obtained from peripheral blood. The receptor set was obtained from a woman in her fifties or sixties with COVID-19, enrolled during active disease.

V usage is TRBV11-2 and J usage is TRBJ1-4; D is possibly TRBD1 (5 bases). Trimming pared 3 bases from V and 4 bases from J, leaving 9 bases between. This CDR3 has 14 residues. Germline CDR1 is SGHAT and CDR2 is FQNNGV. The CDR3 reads CASSLPRDNEKLFF. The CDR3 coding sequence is TGTGCCAGCAGCTTGCCCAGGGATAATGAAAAACTGTTTTTT. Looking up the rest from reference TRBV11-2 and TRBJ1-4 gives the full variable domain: EAGVAQSPRYKIIEKRQSVAFWCNPISGHATLYWYQQILGQGPKLLIQFQNNGVVDDSQLPKDRFSAERLKGVDSTLKIQPAKLEDSAVYLCASSLPRDNEKLFFGSGTQLSVL.

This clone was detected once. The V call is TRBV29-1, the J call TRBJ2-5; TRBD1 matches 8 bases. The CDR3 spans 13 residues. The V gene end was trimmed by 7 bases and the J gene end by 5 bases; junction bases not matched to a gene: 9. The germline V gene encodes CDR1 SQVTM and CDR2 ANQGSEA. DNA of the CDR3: TGCAGCGGCAACAGGGGGTTCGGGGAGACCCAGTACTTC. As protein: CSGNRGFGETQYF.

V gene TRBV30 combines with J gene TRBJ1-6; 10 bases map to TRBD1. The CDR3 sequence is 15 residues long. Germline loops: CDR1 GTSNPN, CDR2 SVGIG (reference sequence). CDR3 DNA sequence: TGTGCTATCAACCGGGACAGGGGATTGGATTCACCCCTCCACTTT. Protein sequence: CAINRDRGLDSPLHF.

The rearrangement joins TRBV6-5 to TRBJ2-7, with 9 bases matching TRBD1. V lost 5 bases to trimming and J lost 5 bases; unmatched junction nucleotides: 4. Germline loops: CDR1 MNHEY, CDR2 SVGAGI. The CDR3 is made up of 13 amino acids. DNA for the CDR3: TGTGCCAGCAGTCCCGGGACAGGGAACGAGCAGTACTTC. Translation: CASSPGTGNEQYF.

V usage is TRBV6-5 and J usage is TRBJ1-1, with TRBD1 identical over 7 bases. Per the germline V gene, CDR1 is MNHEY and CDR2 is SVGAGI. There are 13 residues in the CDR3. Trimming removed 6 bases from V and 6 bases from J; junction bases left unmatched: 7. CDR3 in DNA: TGTGCCAGCAGCCCGAAGCAGGGGGCTGAAGCTTTCTTT. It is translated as CASSPKQGAEAFF.

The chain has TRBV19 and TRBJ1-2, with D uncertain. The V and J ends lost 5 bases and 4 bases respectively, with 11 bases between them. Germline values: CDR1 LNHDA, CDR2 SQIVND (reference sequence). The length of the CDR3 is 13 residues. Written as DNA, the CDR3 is TGTGCCAGTAGTTTACAGAAACCCTATGGCTACACCTTC. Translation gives CASSLQKPYGYTF.

The CDR3 DNA is TGTGCCCCGTCGTGGGACAGAGACTACGAGCAGTACGTC. Translating gives CAPSWDRDYEQYV. The chain uses TRBV6-4 and TRBJ2-7; 7 nucleotides agree with TRBD1. With V trimmed by 11 bases and J by 3 bases, 10 bases remained unmatched. Germline V gives CDR1 MRHNA, CDR2 SNTAGT. This CDR3 comprises 13 residues.

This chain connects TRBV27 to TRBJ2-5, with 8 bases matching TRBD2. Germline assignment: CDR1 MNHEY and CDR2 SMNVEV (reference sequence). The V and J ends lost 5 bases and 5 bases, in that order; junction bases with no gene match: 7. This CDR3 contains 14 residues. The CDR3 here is CASSSIAGKETQYF. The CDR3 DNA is TGTGCCAGCAGTAGTATAGCGGGGAAGGAGACCCAGTACTTC.

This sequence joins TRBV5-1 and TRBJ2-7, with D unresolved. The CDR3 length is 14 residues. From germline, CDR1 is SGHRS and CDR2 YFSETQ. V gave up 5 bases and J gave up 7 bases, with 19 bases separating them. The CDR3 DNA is TGCGCCAGCAGAGCCCACCTCCCCGCGTGGGAGCAGTACGTC. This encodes CASRAHLPAWEQYV.

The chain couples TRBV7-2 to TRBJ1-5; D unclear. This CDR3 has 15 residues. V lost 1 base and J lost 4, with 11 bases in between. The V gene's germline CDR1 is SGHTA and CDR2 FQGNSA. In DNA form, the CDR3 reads TGTGCCAGCAGCTTAGTCTCACAGCCTAATCAGCCCCAGCATTTT. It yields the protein CASSLVSQPNQPQHF.

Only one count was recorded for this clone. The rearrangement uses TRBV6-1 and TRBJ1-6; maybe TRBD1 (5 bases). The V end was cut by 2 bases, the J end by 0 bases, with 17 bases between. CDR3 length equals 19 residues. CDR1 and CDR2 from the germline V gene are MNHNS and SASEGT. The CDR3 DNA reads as TGTGCCAGCAGTGAACGGGGGGGGAGACACACCTCCTATAATTCACCCCTCCACTTT. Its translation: CASSERGGRHTSYNSPLHF.

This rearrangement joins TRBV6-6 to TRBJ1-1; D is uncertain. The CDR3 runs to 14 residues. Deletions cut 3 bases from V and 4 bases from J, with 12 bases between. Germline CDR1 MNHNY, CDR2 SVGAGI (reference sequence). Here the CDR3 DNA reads TGTGCCAGCAGTTATACCACCCAGGCCACTGAAGCTTTCTTT. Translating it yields CASSYTTQATEAFF.

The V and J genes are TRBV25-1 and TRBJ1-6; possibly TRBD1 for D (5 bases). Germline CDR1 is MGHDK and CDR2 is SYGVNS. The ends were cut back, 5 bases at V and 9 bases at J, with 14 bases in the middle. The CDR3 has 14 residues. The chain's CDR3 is CASSREGRASPLHF. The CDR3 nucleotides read TGTGCCAGCAGTAGGGAGGGCAGGGCTTCACCCCTCCACTTT.

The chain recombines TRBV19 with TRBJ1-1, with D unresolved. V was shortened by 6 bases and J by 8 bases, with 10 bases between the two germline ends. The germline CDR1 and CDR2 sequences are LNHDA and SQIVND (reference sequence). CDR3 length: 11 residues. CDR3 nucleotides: TGTGCCAGTAGGGTGGCAACAGAAGCTTTCTTT. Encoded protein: CASRVATEAFF.

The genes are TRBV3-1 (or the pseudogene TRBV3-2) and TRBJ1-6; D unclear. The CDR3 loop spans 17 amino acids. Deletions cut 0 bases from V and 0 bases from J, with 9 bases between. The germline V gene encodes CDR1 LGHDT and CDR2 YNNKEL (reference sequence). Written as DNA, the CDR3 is TGTGCCAGCAGCCAAGATGTGGGGAGCTCCTATAATTCACCCCTCCACTTT. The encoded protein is CASSQDVGSSYNSPLHF.

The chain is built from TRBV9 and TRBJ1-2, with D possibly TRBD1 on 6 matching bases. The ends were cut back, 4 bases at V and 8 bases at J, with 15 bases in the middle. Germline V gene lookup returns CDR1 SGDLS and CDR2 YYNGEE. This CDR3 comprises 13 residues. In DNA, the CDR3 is TGTGCCAGCAGCTCGCAGGGGAGTGAGGGCTACACCTTC. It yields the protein CASSSQGSEGYTF.

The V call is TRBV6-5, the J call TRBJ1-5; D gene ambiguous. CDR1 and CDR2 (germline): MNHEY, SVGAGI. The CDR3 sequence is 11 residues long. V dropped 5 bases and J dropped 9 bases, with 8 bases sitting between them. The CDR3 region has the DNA TGTGCCAGCAGTAGTTACGGGCCCCAGCATTTT. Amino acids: CASSSYGPQHF.

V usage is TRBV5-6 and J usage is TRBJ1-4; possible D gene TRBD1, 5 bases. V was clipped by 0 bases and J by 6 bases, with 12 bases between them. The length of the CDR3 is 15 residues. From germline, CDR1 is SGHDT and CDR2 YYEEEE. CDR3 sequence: CASSLAGGFHEKLFF. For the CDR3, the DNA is TGTGCCAGCAGCTTGGCCGGGGGATTCCATGAAAAACTGTTTTTT.